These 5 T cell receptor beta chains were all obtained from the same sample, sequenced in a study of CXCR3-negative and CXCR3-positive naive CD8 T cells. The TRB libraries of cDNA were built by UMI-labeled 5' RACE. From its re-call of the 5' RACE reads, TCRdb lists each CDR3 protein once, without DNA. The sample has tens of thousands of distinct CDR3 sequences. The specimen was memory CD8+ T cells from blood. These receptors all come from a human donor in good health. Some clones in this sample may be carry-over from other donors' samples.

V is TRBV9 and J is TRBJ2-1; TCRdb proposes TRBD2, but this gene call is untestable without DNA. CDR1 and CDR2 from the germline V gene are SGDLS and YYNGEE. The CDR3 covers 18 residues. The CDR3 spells CASSVGRRTPGSYNEQFF. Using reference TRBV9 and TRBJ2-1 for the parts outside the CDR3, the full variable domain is DSGVTQTPKHLITATGQRVTLRCSPRSGDLSVYWYQQSLDQGLQFLIQYYNGEERAKGNILERFSAQQFPDLHSELNLSSLELGDSALYFCASSVGRRTPGSYNEQFFGPGTRLTVL.

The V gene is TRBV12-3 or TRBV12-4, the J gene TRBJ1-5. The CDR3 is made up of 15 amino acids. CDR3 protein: CASSTENYSNQPQHF.

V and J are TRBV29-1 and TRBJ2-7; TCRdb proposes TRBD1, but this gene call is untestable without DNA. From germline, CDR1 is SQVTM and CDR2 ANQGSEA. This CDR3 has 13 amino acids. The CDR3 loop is CSVRSPPGYEQYF.

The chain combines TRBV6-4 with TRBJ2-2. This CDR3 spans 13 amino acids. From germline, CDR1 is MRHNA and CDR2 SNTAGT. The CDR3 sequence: CASSEFSTGELFF.

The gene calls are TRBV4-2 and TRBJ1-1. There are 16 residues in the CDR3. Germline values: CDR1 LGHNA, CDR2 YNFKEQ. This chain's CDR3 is CASSQGESFLGTEAFF.